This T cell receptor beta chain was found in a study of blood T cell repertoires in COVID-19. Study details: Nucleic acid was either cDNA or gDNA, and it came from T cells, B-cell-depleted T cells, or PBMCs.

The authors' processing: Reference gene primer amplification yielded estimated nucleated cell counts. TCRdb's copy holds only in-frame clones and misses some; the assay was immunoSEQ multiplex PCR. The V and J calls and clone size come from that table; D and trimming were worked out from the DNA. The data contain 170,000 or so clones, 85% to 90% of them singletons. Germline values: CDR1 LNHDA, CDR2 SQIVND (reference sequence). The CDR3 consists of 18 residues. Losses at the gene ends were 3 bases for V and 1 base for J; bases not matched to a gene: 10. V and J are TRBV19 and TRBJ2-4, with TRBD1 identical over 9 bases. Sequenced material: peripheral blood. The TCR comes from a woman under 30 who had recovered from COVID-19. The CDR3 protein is CASSMRTGAEGAKNIQYF. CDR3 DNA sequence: TGTGCCAGTAGTATGAGGACAGGGGCCGAGGGGGCCAAAAACATTCAGTACTTC.